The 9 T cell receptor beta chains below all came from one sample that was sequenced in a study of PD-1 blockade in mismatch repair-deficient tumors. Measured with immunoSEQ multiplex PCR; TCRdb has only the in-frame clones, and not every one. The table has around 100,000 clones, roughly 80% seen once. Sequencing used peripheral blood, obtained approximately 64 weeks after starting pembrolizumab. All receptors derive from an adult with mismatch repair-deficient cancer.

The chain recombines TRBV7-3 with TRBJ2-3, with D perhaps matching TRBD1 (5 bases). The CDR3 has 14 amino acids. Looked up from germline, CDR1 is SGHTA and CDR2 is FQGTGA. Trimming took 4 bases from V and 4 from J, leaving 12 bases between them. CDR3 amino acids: CASSYRTFPDTQYF. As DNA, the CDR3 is TGTGCCAGCAGCTACCGGACATTCCCAGATACGCAGTATTTT.

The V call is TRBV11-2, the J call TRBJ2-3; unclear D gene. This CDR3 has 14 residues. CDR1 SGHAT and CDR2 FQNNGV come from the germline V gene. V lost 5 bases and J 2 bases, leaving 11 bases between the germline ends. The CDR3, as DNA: TGTGCCAGCAGCCGTCGGGCCTACACAGATACGCAGTATTTT. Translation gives CASSRRAYTDTQYF.

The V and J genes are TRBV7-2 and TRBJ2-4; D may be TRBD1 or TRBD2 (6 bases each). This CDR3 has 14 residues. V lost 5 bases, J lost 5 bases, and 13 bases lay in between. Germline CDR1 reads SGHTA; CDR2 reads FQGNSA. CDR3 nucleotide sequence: TGTGCCAGCAGCCCTGGAGGGGGGCAAAACATTCAGTACTTC. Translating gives CASSPGGGQNIQYF.

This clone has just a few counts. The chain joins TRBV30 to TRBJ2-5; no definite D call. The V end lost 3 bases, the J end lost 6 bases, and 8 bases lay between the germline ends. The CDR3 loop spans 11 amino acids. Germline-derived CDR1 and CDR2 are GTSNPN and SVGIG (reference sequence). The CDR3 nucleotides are TGTGCCTGGAGCGATTTGCAGACCCAGTACTTC. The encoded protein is CAWSDLQTQYF.

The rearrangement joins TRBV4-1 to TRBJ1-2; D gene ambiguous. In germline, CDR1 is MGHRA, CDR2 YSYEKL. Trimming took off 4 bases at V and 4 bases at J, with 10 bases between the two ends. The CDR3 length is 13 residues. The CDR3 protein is CASSRGNFYGYTF. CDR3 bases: TGCGCCAGCAGCCGCGGGAACTTCTATGGCTACACCTTC.

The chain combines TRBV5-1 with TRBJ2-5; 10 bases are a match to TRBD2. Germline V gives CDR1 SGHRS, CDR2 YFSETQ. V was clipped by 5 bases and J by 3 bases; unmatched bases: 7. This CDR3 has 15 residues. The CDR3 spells CASRDSGRSKETQYF. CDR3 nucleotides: TGCGCCAGCAGGGATAGCGGGAGGTCTAAAGAGACCCAGTACTTC. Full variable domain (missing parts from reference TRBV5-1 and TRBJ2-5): KAGVTQTPRYLIKTRGQQVTLSCSPISGHRSVSWYQQTPGQGLQFLFEYFSETQRNKGNFPGRFSGRQFSNSRSEMNVSTLELGDSALYLCASRDSGRSKETQYFGPGTRLLVL.

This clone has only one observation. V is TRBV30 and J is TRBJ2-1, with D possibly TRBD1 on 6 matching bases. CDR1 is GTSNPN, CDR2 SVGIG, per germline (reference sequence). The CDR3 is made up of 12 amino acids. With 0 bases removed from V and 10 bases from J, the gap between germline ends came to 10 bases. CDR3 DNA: TGTGCCTGGAGTGTAGCTGGGACAGAGCAGTTCTTC. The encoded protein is CAWSVAGTEQFF.

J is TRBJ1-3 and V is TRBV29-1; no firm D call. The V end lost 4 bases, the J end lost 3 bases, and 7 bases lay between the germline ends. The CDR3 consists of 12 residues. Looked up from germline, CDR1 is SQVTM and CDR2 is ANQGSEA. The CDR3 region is CSVGHIGNTIYF. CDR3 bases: TGCAGCGTTGGCCACATTGGAAACACCATATATTTT.

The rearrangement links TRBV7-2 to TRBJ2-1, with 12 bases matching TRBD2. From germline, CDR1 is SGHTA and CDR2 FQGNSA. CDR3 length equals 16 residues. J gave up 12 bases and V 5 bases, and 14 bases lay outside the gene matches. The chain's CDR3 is CASSPGASGRANGQFF. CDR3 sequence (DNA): TGTGCCAGCAGCCCCGGGGCTAGCGGGAGGGCCAACGGGCAGTTCTTC. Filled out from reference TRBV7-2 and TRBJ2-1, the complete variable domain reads GAGVSQSPSNKVTEKGKDVELRCDPISGHTALYWYRQSLGQGLEFLIYFQGNSAPDKSGLPSDRFSAERTGGSVSTLTIQRTQQEDSAVYLCASSPGASGRANGQFFGPGTRLTVL.